This TCR beta chain emerged from a study of monozygotic twins with cystic fibrosis. Regarding the study as a whole: Monozygotic CF twin pairs shared significantly more nucleotide-identical clonotypes than unrelated CF individuals did. Co-twins had the most similar V usage for 13 of 16 pairs, J for 8. Age, concordance and disease severity did not associate with shared CDR3 numbers.

As concerns this clone: Its antigen is undetermined.

Trimming stripped 5 bases from V and 4 bases from J, with 14 bases between. Germline V CDR1 and CDR2: SGHAT, FQNNGV. The CDR3 extends over 14 amino acids. Produced via immunoSEQ multiplex PCR; TCRdb's table is partial and in-frame only. The data contain 12,000 to 15,000 clones, approximately 84% of them singletons. The sequencing input was blood. This clonotype was sampled from a boy aged 10-17 years with cystic fibrosis. V is TRBV11-2 and J is TRBJ2-5; D uncertain. The CDR3 DNA reads as TGTGCCAGCAGCCTTCCGGGTTGGAGAGAGACCCAGTACTTC. It translates to CASSLPGWRETQYF.